The 10 T cell receptor beta chains presented below share a single source sample, sequenced in a study of human T cells and chemical hapten exposure. TCRdb ran MiXCR on the RACE reads and lists one entry per CDR3 protein. The sample includes tens of thousands of distinct CDR3 sequences, more than 9% of them seen just once. The time point denotes: patch test 1, 2 weeks after DPC sensitization. Treatment of the sample: therapeutic diphenylcyclopropenone sensitization with weekly scalp DPC. Sequenced material: whole blood, taken in connection with sensitization to the hapten diphenylcyclopropenone (DPC). These TCRs come from a man aged 35 to 55 with alopecia areata. Some clones in this sample may be carry-over from other donors' samples.

This clonotype was seen repeatedly, ten times or more. The chain uses TRBV5-1 and TRBJ2-1; 7 bases line up with TRBD2. This CDR3 is built from 15 residues. CDR1 is SGHRS and CDR2 is YFSETQ in the germline V gene. V lost 0 bases and J lost 4; bases outside the gene matches: 4. The DNA of the CDR3 is TGCGCCAGCAGCTTGGTGCTAGCGGAATACAATGAGCAGTTCTTC. Its protein is CASSLVLAEYNEQFF.

This clonotype turned up a few times. The V gene is TRBV7-3, the J gene TRBJ2-2; D unclear. Trimming stripped 2 bases from V and 4 bases from J, with 8 bases between. CDR1 and CDR2 from the germline V gene are SGHTA and FQGTGA. This CDR3 region has 14 residues. The CDR3 protein is CASSLGVFTGELFF. In DNA, the CDR3 is TGTGCCAGCAGCTTAGGGGTCTTCACCGGGGAGCTGTTTTTT.

Comments on this clonotype: The junction shows a germline mismatch at one end, possibly a read error. This chain connects TRBV7-9 to TRBJ2-3, with 14 bases aligning to TRBD2. The length of the CDR3 is 16 residues. Germline loops: CDR1 SEHNR, CDR2 FQNEAQ (reference sequence). The CDR3 coding sequence is TGTGCCAGCAGCCGACTAGCGGGAGGGGAGACAGATACGCGGTATTTT. Translated: CASSRLAGGETDTRYF.

Here the CDR3 DNA reads TGCAGCGTTGAACGGGACAGATGCTACGAGCAGTACGTC. This translates into CSVERDRCYEQYV. V gene TRBV29-1 combines with J gene TRBJ2-7, with 7 bases lining up with TRBD1. The CDR3 spans 13 residues. The V gene's germline CDR1 is SQVTM and CDR2 ANQGSEA. V dropped 2 bases and J dropped 3; count of bases not matched to a gene: 4.

This clonotype occurred a few times. The V and J genes are TRBV7-2 and TRBJ2-1, with a tentative D call TRBD1 (6 bases). The germline gives CDR1 SGHTA, CDR2 FQGNSA. V lost 6 bases, J lost 4 bases, and 13 bases lay in between. The length of the CDR3 is 14 residues. This chain's CDR3 is CASRRLGGYNEQFF. The CDR3 DNA is TGTGCCAGCAGACGCTTAGGGGGATACAATGAGCAGTTCTTC.

The chain carries TRBV29-1 and TRBJ1-2; possible D gene TRBD1, 5 bases. This CDR3 has 12 residues. Germline V gives CDR1 SQVTM, CDR2 ANQGSEA. Trimming left V 5 bases short and J 4 bases short, with 11 bases between. The CDR3 bases are TGCAGCGTTCTAGGGGCAGGCTATGGCTACACCTTC. Translation gives CSVLGAGYGYTF. Looking up the rest from reference TRBV29-1 and TRBJ1-2 gives the full variable domain: SAVISQKPSRDICQRGTSLTIQCQVDSQVTMMFWYRQQPGQSLTLIATANQGSEATYESGFVIDKFPISRPNLTFSTLTVSNMSPEDSSIYLCSVLGAGYGYTFGSGTRLTVV.

The CDR3 here is CASSAKTGGGTEAFF. The CDR3 DNA follows: TGTGCCAGCAGTGCTAAGACAGGGGGCGGAACTGAAGCTTTCTTT. The rearrangement uses TRBV6-4 and TRBJ1-1, with 10 bases lining up with TRBD1. The CDR3 spans 15 residues. The germline V gene encodes CDR1 MRHNA and CDR2 SNTAGT. After removal of 4 bases from V and 5 bases from J, the junction contained 7 bases not matched to a gene.

The J gene is TRBJ2-1, the V gene TRBV7-6, with no clear D. Between the trimmed V and J ends, which lost 1 base and 8 bases, there was a span of 3 bases. This CDR3 spans 11 amino acids. Germline loops: CDR1 SGHVS, CDR2 FNYEAQ. The CDR3 sequence is CASSLGDEQFF. The CDR3 nucleotides are TGTGCCAGCAGCTTAGGGGATGAGCAGTTCTTC.

On this clonotype itself: This sequence may be a read error, since a much larger clone differs from it by one base. The chain couples TRBV7-2 to TRBJ1-5; 8 bases match TRBD1. Germline-derived CDR1 and CDR2 are SGHTA and FQGNSA. This CDR3 has 16 residues. In DNA, the CDR3 is TGTTCCAGCAGCCGCGATCAGGGACAGGCAAATCAGCCCCAGCATTTT. Residues: CSSSRDQGQANQPQHF.

This clonotype was observed many times. The chain uses TRBV10-3 and TRBJ1-5, with D hard to call. Trimming pared 11 bases from V and 8 bases from J, leaving 19 bases between. Germline V lookup: CDR1 ENHRY, CDR2 SYGVKD. This CDR3 spans 13 amino acids. CDR3 in amino acids: CAPEPRAREPQHF. In DNA, the CDR3 is TGTGCCCCAGAGCCCCGAGCTCGTGAGCCCCAGCATTTT.